The 23 T cell receptor beta chains listed next were all sequenced from one sample in a study of metastatic and nonmetastatic thyroid tumors. Thyroid surgery was performed in patients who had received no treatment beforehand. MiXCR was used by TCRdb to re-call the PCR reads. The data contain 15,000 to 20,000 clones, under 35% of them singletons. Input material: blood. The receptors derive from a female donor with papillary thyroid cancer or a benign thyroid nodule (not recorded which). Some clones in this sample may be carry-over from other donors' samples.

The chain joins TRBV20-1 to TRBJ1-4; a weak D match, TRBD1 (6 bases). Germline V lookup: CDR1 DFQATT, CDR2 SNEGSKA (reference sequence). Trimming cost V 1 base and J 4 bases, with 10 bases left between them. The CDR3 runs 14 residues. This CDR3 is CSARGGGYNEKLFF. The CDR3 nucleotides are TGCAGTGCTAGAGGGGGGGGCTATAATGAAAAACTGTTTTTT.

Ten or more counts support this clone. The gene calls are TRBV19 and TRBJ2-2; 9 nucleotides align to TRBD2. Germline V gene sequence: CDR1 LNHDA, CDR2 SQIVND (reference sequence). J was trimmed by 2 bases and V by 11 bases; bases with no gene match: 6. This CDR3 has 14 amino acids. CDR3 in amino acids: CASRSGGNTGELFF. CDR3 DNA sequence: TGTGCCTCCCGTAGCGGGGGAAACACCGGGGAGCTGTTTTTT.

This clone was seen repeatedly, ten times or more. The CDR3 here is CVAGVGGNTEAFF. As DNA, the CDR3 is TGTGTCGCAGGGGTTGGGGGGAACACTGAAGCTTTCTTT. The chain uses TRBV7-9 and TRBJ1-1; possibly TRBD1 for D (6 bases). From germline, CDR1 is SEHNR and CDR2 FQNEAQ (reference sequence). This CDR3 is 13 amino acids long.

The chain carries TRBV5-8 and TRBJ1-2, with 8 positions matching TRBD1. Germline V gene sequence: CDR1 SGHTS, CDR2 YDEGEE. V gave up 3 bases and J gave up 8 bases; unmatched junction bases: 12. The CDR3 is made up of 15 amino acids. The CDR3 DNA reads as TGTGCCAGCAGCTATGGACAGGGAAGAGCCGGCGGCTACACCTTC. Translating gives CASSYGQGRAGGYTF.

This clone was seen repeatedly, ten times or more. This chain joins TRBV15 and TRBJ2-6; no clear D gene. Germline loops: CDR1 LNHNV, CDR2 YYDKDF (reference sequence). The ends were cut back, 6 bases at V and 3 bases at J, with 6 bases in the middle. The CDR3 runs to 13 residues. CDR3: CATSFRGANVLTF. The CDR3 nucleotides are TGTGCCACCAGTTTTCGTGGGGCCAACGTCCTGACTTTC. Full variable domain (remainder filled in from reference TRBV15 and TRBJ2-6): DAMVIQNPRYQVTQFGKPVTLSCSQTLNHNVMYWYQQKSSQAPKLLFHYYDKDFNNEADTPDNFQSRRPNTSFCFLDIRSPGLGDTAMYLCATSFRGANVLTFGAGSRLTVL.

The rearrangement uses TRBV12-3 or TRBV12-4 and TRBJ1-1; D ambiguous. This CDR3 has 12 amino acids. Deletions cut 10 bases from V and 4 bases from J, with 13 bases between. The CDR3 coding sequence is TGTGCCACCAAACTGAGTGGCACTGAAGCTTTCTTT. It specifies CATKLSGTEAFF.

Within the sample, this clone is medium-sized. The chain carries TRBV28 and TRBJ1-6, with 10 bases identical to TRBD1. CDR3 length: 18 amino acids. CDR1 MDHEN and CDR2 SYDVKM come from the germline V gene. V was pared by 6 bases and J by 1 base, with 9 bases of the junction left unmatched. This chain's CDR3 is CASRTGTGVRSYNSPLHF. The CDR3 DNA sequence: TGTGCCAGCAGAACCGGGACAGGGGTCAGGTCCTATAATTCACCCCTCCACTTT.

This chain links TRBV6-2 or TRBV6-3 with TRBJ2-1; 12 bases align to TRBD2. The CDR3 has 18 residues. Germline assignment: CDR1 MNHEY and CDR2 SVGEGT. J was trimmed by 1 base and V by 2 bases; bases with no gene match: 6. This chain's CDR3 is CASSYPLGLAGSYNEQFF. CDR3 bases: TGTGCCAGCAGTTACCCACTCGGACTAGCGGGATCCTACAATGAGCAGTTCTTC.

This clone was observed at least ten times. The junction departs from germline at one end; a sequencing error may be responsible. The chain joins TRBV30 to TRBJ1-3, with TRBD1 as a possible D gene (6 bases). Germline loops: CDR1 GTSNPN, CDR2 SVGIG (reference sequence). This CDR3 is 15 amino acids long. The CDR3 region has the DNA TGTGCCTGGAGTGGTAAACAGGGATCTGGTAACACCATATATTTT. Its translation: CAWSGKQGSGNTIYF. Full variable domain (outside the CDR3, taken from reference TRBV30 and TRBJ1-3): SQTIHQWPATLVQPVGSPLSLECTVEGTSNPNLYWYRQAAGRGLQLLFYSVGIGQISSEVPQNLSASRPQDRQFILSSKKLLLSDSGFYLCAWSGKQGSGNTIYFGEGSWLTVV.

This clone was counted at least ten times. The J gene is TRBJ2-2, the V gene TRBV2; D assignment may be TRBD1 or TRBD2 (5 bases each). V shed 3 bases and J shed 1 base, with 9 bases lying between them. There are 15 residues in the CDR3. The germline V gene encodes CDR1 SNHLY and CDR2 FYNNEI. The CDR3 DNA reads TGTGCCAGCAGTGAGGGACGGTTGAACACCGGGGAGCTGTTTTTT. It translates to CASSEGRLNTGELFF.

The chain combines TRBV2 with TRBJ1-3; TRBD1 aligns across 9 bases. J lost 0 bases, V lost 11 bases, and 11 bases had no gene match. From germline, CDR1 is SNHLY and CDR2 FYNNEI. This CDR3 spans 16 amino acids. The CDR3 DNA is TGTGCCGGGACAGGGTCCTTACCACTCTCTGGAAACACCATATATTTT. It yields the protein CAGTGSLPLSGNTIYF. Together with reference TRBV2 and TRBJ1-3, the CDR3 gives the full variable domain: EPEVTQTPSHQVTQMGQEVILRCVPISNHLYFYWYRQILGQKVEFLVSFYNNEISEKSEIFDDQFSVERPDGSNFTLKIRSTKLEDSAMYFCAGTGSLPLSGNTIYFGEGSWLTVV.

There are many counts of this clone. The V and J genes are TRBV18 and TRBJ2-7; TRBD1 might be the D (5 bases). Germline values: CDR1 KGHSH, CDR2 LQKENI. The ends were cut back, 0 bases at V and 7 bases at J, with 7 bases in the middle. This CDR3 contains 12 residues. The CDR3 here is CASSPPTEEQYF. The DNA for the CDR3 is TGTGCCAGCTCACCACCGACAGAAGAGCAGTACTTC.

Concerning this clone: Mismatch with germline at one junction end may stem from a read error. This rearrangement joins TRBV6-1 to TRBJ1-6, with D perhaps TRBD1 (6 bases). This CDR3 has 13 residues. CDR1 MNHNS and CDR2 SASEGT come from the germline V gene. In DNA, the CDR3 is TGTGCAGGACAGAGCTACTATAGTTCACCCCTCCACTTT. Encoded protein: CAGQSYYSSPLHF.

This chain connects TRBV2 to TRBJ2-7, with D tentatively TRBD1 (7 bases). From germline, CDR1 is SNHLY and CDR2 FYNNEI. The CDR3 is 13 residues long. V was cut by 5 bases and J by 4 bases, with 12 bases left in between. The CDR3: CASSSAGGYEQYF. CDR3 DNA sequence: TGTGCCAGCAGTTCGGCAGGGGGGTACGAGCAGTACTTC.

In its sample, this clone was seen a few times. The V and J genes are TRBV6-1 and TRBJ2-7; TRBD2 matches 11 bases. In germline, CDR1 is MNHNS, CDR2 SASEGT. The CDR3 is 15 residues long. The junction had 8 bases not matched to a gene; V was cut back by 4 bases and J by 6 bases. The CDR3 is CASSGQTSGIREQYF. The DNA of the CDR3 is TGTGCCAGCAGTGGCCAGACTAGCGGGATTCGCGAGCAGTACTTC.

This clone came up many times. The genes are TRBV5-1 and TRBJ2-6, with D unresolved. CDR1 and CDR2 from the germline V gene are SGHRS and YFSETQ. Between the trimmed V and J ends, which lost 0 bases and 0 bases, there was a span of 4 bases. This CDR3 spans 15 amino acids. The CDR3: CASSLGGSGANVLTF. The CDR3 DNA follows: TGCGCCAGCAGCTTGGGAGGCTCTGGGGCCAACGTCCTGACTTTC.

This clone was seen a handful of times. The chain joins TRBV27 to TRBJ2-1; maybe TRBD2 (5 bases). Germline lookup yields CDR1 MNHEY and CDR2 SMNVEV (reference sequence). V shed 5 bases and J shed 5 bases, with 10 bases lying between them. CDR3 length: 13 residues. CDR3 sequence reads: CASSVGLDNEQFF. DNA of the CDR3: TGTGCCAGCAGTGTAGGACTGGACAATGAGCAGTTCTTC.

Concerning this clone itself: A read error may account for a junction end that differs from germline. The CDR3 bases are TGTGCCAGCACTGAGACTAGCGGGAGCACATATACGCAGTATTTT. This gives the protein CASTETSGSTYTQYF. The rearrangement uses TRBV6-4 and TRBJ2-3; the match to TRBD2 covers 12 bases. This CDR3 is 15 amino acids long. The germline gives CDR1 MRHNA, CDR2 SNTAGT.

This clone showed up just a few times. The V and J genes are TRBV3-1 and TRBJ2-3; no clear D. V was clipped by 5 bases and J by 0 bases, with 3 bases between them. The CDR3 has 12 amino acids. The germline CDR1 and CDR2 sequences are LGHDT and YNNKEL (reference sequence). The CDR3 is CASSYSTDTQYF. The CDR3 DNA is TGTGCCAGCAGCTACAGCACAGATACGCAGTATTTT.

This clone was seen ten or more times. One junction end does not reproduce the germline sequence, and a read error may be involved. The identical CDR3 is also encoded by other nucleotide sequences in the sample. The chain recombines TRBV6-1 with TRBJ2-3; unclear D gene. Per germline, CDR1 MNHNS and CDR2 SASEGT. The CDR3 consists of 12 residues. The CDR3 DNA follows: TGCGCCAGCAGCAAGAGCACAGATACGCAGTATTTT. This gives the protein CASSKSTDTQYF.

The chain combines TRBV7-9 with TRBJ2-7; D may be TRBD1 or TRBD2 (7 bases each). Germline V CDR1 and CDR2: SEHNR, FQNEAQ (reference sequence). This CDR3 region has 15 residues. V lost 3 bases and J lost 0, with 12 bases in between. The CDR3 is CASSLGGDSSYEQYF. CDR3 nucleotides: TGTGCCAGCAGCTTGGGGGGGGACAGCTCCTACGAGCAGTACTTC.

At least ten counts were recorded for this clone. The chain has TRBV5-4 and TRBJ1-5; the D gene is possibly TRBD1 (5 bases). This CDR3 contains 16 residues. V was cut by 0 bases and J by 4 bases, with 14 bases left in between. The germline V gene has CDR1 SGHNT and CDR2 YYREEE (reference sequence). CDR3 amino acids: CASSLGPRQPNQPQHF. The CDR3 DNA follows: TGTGCCAGCAGCTTGGGCCCGCGACAGCCGAATCAGCCCCAGCATTTT.

The chain employs TRBV20-1 and TRBJ2-7, with a tentative D call TRBD2 (6 bases). The germline V gene encodes CDR1 DFQATT and CDR2 SNEGSKA (reference sequence). The CDR3 runs 14 residues. V dropped 3 bases and J dropped 5 bases, with 17 bases sitting between them. This CDR3 reads CSASYGSGTDEQYF. The CDR3 DNA reads as TGCAGTGCTAGTTATGGGTCAGGGACTGACGAGCAGTACTTC.